The T cell receptor beta chain described here comes from a study of shared clonotypes between healthy human individuals. Germline values: CDR1 LNHDA, CDR2 SQIVND (reference sequence). V was trimmed by 7 bases and J by 7 bases, leaving 17 bases between them. The CDR3 runs to 14 residues. Clones were read by immunoSEQ multiplex PCR, and TCRdb kept only the in-frame ones, dropping some. The sample records about 450,000 clones, 70% to 80% being singletons. The clonotype originates from a woman in her forties in good health. Some clones in this sample may be carry-over from other donors' samples. The sample consisted of PBMCs. The chain uses TRBV19 and TRBJ2-1, with a tentative D call TRBD2 (6 bases). CDR3: CASKGRWDSNEQFF. The CDR3 DNA is TGTGCCAGTAAGGGCAGATGGGACTCAAATGAGCAGTTCTTC.